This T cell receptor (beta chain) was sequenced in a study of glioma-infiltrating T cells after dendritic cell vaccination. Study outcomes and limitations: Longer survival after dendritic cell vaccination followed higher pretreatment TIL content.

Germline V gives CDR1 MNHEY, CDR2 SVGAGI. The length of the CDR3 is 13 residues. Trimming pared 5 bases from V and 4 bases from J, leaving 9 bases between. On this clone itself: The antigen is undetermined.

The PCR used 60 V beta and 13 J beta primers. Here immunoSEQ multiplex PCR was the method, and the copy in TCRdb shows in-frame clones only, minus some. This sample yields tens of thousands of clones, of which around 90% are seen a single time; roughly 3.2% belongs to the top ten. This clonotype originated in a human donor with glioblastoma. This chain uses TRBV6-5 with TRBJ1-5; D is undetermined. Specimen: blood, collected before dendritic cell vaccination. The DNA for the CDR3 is TGTGCCAGCAGTCGAGGGTTGAATCAGCCCCAGCATTTT. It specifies CASSRGLNQPQHF.